Below are 8 T cell receptor beta chains sequenced from a single sample in a study of a mutant IDH1 vaccine in newly diagnosed glioma. Sequencing used immunoSEQ multiplex PCR; TCRdb keeps in-frame clones, though not all of them. The profile shows fewer than 85,000 clones, around 85% of them singletons. Time point defined: baseline, week 1 (first vaccination visit). Treatment in this sample: pre-vaccination baseline after standard-of-care therapy. This sample comprised PBMCs, obtained from a glioma patient treated with radiotherapy, temozolomide or both. All receptors derive from a man aged 25 to 40 with glioma.

V usage is TRBV5-4 and J usage is TRBJ2-5, with 14 bases matching TRBD2. The trim removed 3 bases at V and 3 bases at J, leaving 7 bases unmatched. CDR3 length: 17 residues. CDR1 and CDR2 (germline): SGHNT, YYREEE (reference sequence). As DNA, the CDR3 is TGTGCCAGCAGCTACCGACTAGCGGGGGGGCAAGAAGAGACCCAGTACTTC. Residues: CASSYRLAGGQEETQYF.

V and J are TRBV7-9 and TRBJ2-1, with TRBD2 matching over 15 bases. The V gene's germline CDR1 is SEHNR and CDR2 FQNEAQ (reference sequence). There are 14 residues in the CDR3. The V gene end was trimmed by 3 bases and the J gene end by 12 bases; junction bases not matched to a gene: 3. In nucleotides, the CDR3 is TGTGCCAGCAGCTTCGGACTAGCGGGGGGGTGGCAGTTCTTC. Protein product: CASSFGLAGGWQFF.

This rearrangement joins TRBV28 to TRBJ2-5, with TRBD2 matching over 16 bases. After removal of 5 bases from V and 0 bases from J, the junction contained 12 bases not matched to a gene. CDR3 size: 20 residues. Per the germline V gene, CDR1 is MDHEN and CDR2 is SYDVKM. CDR3 DNA sequence: TGTGCCAGCAGTATCAACGCCGGGACTAGCGGGGGGGCCGACCAAGAGACCCAGTACTTC. It yields the protein CASSINAGTSGGADQETQYF.

The V call is TRBV5-1, the J call TRBJ1-2; 7 bases map to TRBD1. The V and J ends lost 4 bases and 3 bases, in that order; junction bases with no gene match: 9. Germline CDR1 is SGHRS and CDR2 is YFSETQ. This CDR3 spans 15 amino acids. The chain's CDR3 is CASSSGTVRDYGYTF. In DNA, the CDR3 is TGCGCCAGCAGCAGCGGGACAGTCAGAGACTATGGCTACACCTTC. Full variable domain (missing parts from reference TRBV5-1 and TRBJ1-2): KAGVTQTPRYLIKTRGQQVTLSCSPISGHRSVSWYQQTPGQGLQFLFEYFSETQRNKGNFPGRFSGRQFSNSRSEMNVSTLELGDSALYLCASSSGTVRDYGYTFGSGTRLTVV.

The chain carries TRBV2 and TRBJ1-5; possible D gene TRBD1, 5 bases. V was trimmed by 3 bases and J by 11 bases, leaving 17 bases between them. The CDR3 contains 14 residues. Per the germline V gene, CDR1 is SNHLY and CDR2 is FYNNEI. CDR3 DNA sequence: TGTGCCAGCAGTGAGGGGGGACGGGGCCTTTCCCAGCATTTT. It yields the protein CASSEGGRGLSQHF.

The CDR3 region has the DNA TGTGCCAGCAGTCAGTTCCAGGGGGAGCCCTACGAGCAGTACTTC. It translates to CASSQFQGEPYEQYF. J is TRBJ2-7 and V is TRBV7-7; 7 bases match TRBD1. Unmatched junction bases numbered 10, after V lost 6 bases and J lost 2 bases. CDR1 is SSHAT and CDR2 is FNYEAQ in the germline V gene (reference sequence). The CDR3 consists of 15 residues.

Details on this clone: Its ends do not fully match the called genes, so a read error is possible. The chain employs TRBV2 and TRBJ2-2; D tentatively reads TRBD1 or TRBD2 (7 bases each). CDR1 is SNHLY and CDR2 is FYNNEI in the germline V gene. The CDR3 spans 17 residues. The CDR3 bases are TGTGCCAGCAGTGAAGGCGAAAAGGCAGGGGGGGACCGGGGAGCTGTTTTT. This encodes CASSEGEKAGGDRGAVF.

The rearrangement uses TRBV13 and TRBJ2-4; D gene ambiguous. There are 13 residues in the CDR3. Germline CDR1 is PRHDT and CDR2 is FYEKMQ (reference sequence). Trimming removed 0 bases from V and 7 bases from J, with 7 bases in between. For the CDR3, the DNA is TGTGCCAGCAGCTTAGGAGCTTGGAACATTCAGTACTTC. Amino acids: CASSLGAWNIQYF.